These T cell receptor beta chains were read from a single sample in a study of breast tumors, draining lymph nodes, adjacent tissues. One entry per CDR3 protein results from TCRdb running MiXCR on the multiplex PCR reads. This table holds 150,000 to 200,000 distinct CDR3 sequences, around 35% found once. Material: axillary lymph node tissue. Source of these receptors: a female donor with breast cancer. Some clones in this sample may be carry-over from other donors' samples. Each CDR3 is given with its conserved first and last residue. D genes are given only for firm matches. Clone size is not always given. Where it is, it says once, few, many or a class for expanded clones.

clone size	J gene	V gene	D gene	CDR3 DNA	CDR3 protein
many	TRBJ2-2	TRBV6-2/TRBV6-3	TRBD1	TGTGCCAGCAGTTACTACAGGGGCACCGGGGAGCTGTTTTTT	CASSYYRGTGELFF
many	TRBJ1-4	TRBV19	TRBD1	TGTGCCAGTAGTATGGGGACAGAGCGGCTGTTTTTT	CASSMGTERLFF
once	TRBJ2-1	TRBV10-2	TRBD1	TGCGCCACCAGAGGGACGAACAGGGGTTCGTCCAATGAGCAGCTCTTC	CATRGTNRGSSNEQLF
NA	TRBJ1-5	TRBV20-1	NA	TGCAGTGCTAGGTCCATAGGGGGTACGGCCAATCAGCCCCAGCATTTT	CSARSIGGTANQPQHF
NA	TRBJ1-4	TRBV11-2	NA	TGTGCCGGCAGCCTCGGGCCCATGGGAACTAGTGAAAAACTGTTTTTT	CAGSLGPMGTSEKLFF
many	TRBJ1-6	TRBV12-3/TRBV12-4	NA	TGTGCCAGCAGTTACAGGACTGAAAATTCACCCCTCCACTTT	CASSYRTENSPLHF
NA	TRBJ2-2	TRBV24-1	NA	TGTGCCACCAGTCCCTCGGGGACGGGTAACACCGGGGAGCTGTTTTTT	CATSPSGTGNTGELFF
many	TRBJ1-3	TRBV4-1	NA	TGCGCCAGCAGCCTGGATCGCCGGAACACCATATATTTT	CASSLDRRNTIYF
NA	TRBJ2-2	TRBV7-9	TRBD2	TGTGTCAGCAGCTCTAGACGGCCTAGCGGGGGATTGAACCCCGGGGAGCTGTTTTTT	CVSSSRRPSGGLNPGELFF
many	TRBJ2-1	TRBV7-9	NA	TGTGCCACCATTGGACCTTACAATGAGCAGTTCTTC	CATIGPYNEQFF
once	TRBJ2-1	TRBV5-1	NA	TGCGCCAGCAGCACCACGGGGAGCGGTATAGTCAATGGGCGGTTCTTC	CASSTTGSGIVNGRFF
NA	TRBJ2-7	TRBV11-1	NA	TGTGCCAGCAGCGACCTCTCTCTTCGGCTCGAGCAGTACTTC	CASSDLSLRLEQYF
NA	TRBJ2-7	TRBV15	NA	TGTGCCACCAGCAGCTTTGGGGACCGACGTAACTACGAGCAGTACTTC	CATSSFGDRRNYEQYF
NA	TRBJ2-1	TRBV20-1	NA	TGCAGTGCTAGAGATGGGCGATCTCGGAGCCCCTACAATGAGCAGTTCTTC	CSARDGRSRSPYNEQFF
many	TRBJ1-5	TRBV6-2/TRBV6-3	TRBD1	TGTGCCAGCAGTCCACCCCGGGACAGGGCCTTGTCTGGCAATCAGCCCCAGCATTTT	CASSPPRDRALSGNQPQHF
NA	TRBJ2-1	TRBV29-1	TRBD2	TGCAGCGTTCATGGGACTAGCGGGGGGTATAACAATGAGCAGTTCTTC	CSVHGTSGGYNNEQFF
NA	TRBJ1-1	TRBV12-3/TRBV12-4	NA	TGTGCCAGCAGTTTAGACAGGGAGATAACTGAAGCTTTCTTT	CASSLDREITEAFF
many	TRBJ2-2	TRBV5-8	NA	TGTGCCAGCAGCTTGGGAGGGCTGAACACCGGGGAGCTGTTTTTT	CASSLGGLNTGELFF
NA	TRBJ1-5	TRBV28	TRBD1	TGTGCCAGCAGGGCAGGGACAGGGGTGGCCTACGAGCATTTT	CASRAGTGVAYEHF
few	TRBJ2-7	TRBV28	NA	TGTGCCAGCAGTGCCCCTTTGCGACCGCCCTACGAGCAGTACTTC	CASSAPLRPPYEQYF
many	TRBJ2-7	TRBV5-8	NA	TGTGCCAGCAGCTTAAGCGTTGGGTCCGAGCAGTACTTC	CASSLSVGSEQYF
many	TRBJ1-2	TRBV6-4	NA	TGTGCCAGCAGTCACTCGATGGGCGCGAACTATGGCTACACCTTC	CASSHSMGANYGYTF
NA	TRBJ1-2	TRBV24-1	TRBD1	TGTGCCACCAGAGACAGGGGGTTCGATGGCTACACTTTC	CATRDRGFDGYTF
NA	TRBJ1-4	TRBV25-1	NA	TGTGCCAGCAGTGATATAGGCGCAACTAATGAAAAACTGTTTTTT	CASSDIGATNEKLFF
NA	TRBJ1-5	TRBV6-4	TRBD1	TGTGCCAGCAGCCGGGACAGATCCACCTTTAGAGAAGGGAGCAATCAGCCCCAGCATTTT	CASSRDRSTFREGSNQPQHF
few	TRBJ2-1	TRBV28	NA	TGTGCCAGCAGTTTATTAGGGGACTCTCGGGGCAATGAGCAGTTCTTC	CASSLLGDSRGNEQFF
many	TRBJ2-1	TRBV9	TRBD1	TGTGCCAGCAGCGGGCGACCGGGACAGTACAATGAGCAGTTCTTC	CASSGRPGQYNEQFF
NA	TRBJ1-6	TRBV12-5	TRBD1	TGTGCTTCTGACAGGGGCCCGAAAGGTGTAAATTCACCCCTCCACTTT	CASDRGPKGVNSPLHF
many	TRBJ2-3	TRBV5-8	NA	TGTGCCAGCAGCTCCAAGTTGACAGATACGCAGTATTTT	CASSSKLTDTQYF
many	TRBJ2-3	TRBV20-1	TRBD1	TGCAGTGCTAGAACCACAGGGGGCCGGGCAGATACGCAGTATTTT	CSARTTGGRADTQYF
NA	TRBJ1-2	TRBV20-1	NA	TGCAGTGCTGGAGAGGTCAGGGAGGTCGAGCATGGCCACACCTTC	CSAGEVREVEHGHTF
NA	TRBJ2-2	TRBV4-1	TRBD1	TGCGCCAGCAGCCAACGAACAGGGGACACCGGGGAGCTGTTTTTT	CASSQRTGDTGELFF
many	TRBJ1-2	TRBV3-1	NA	TGTGCCAGCAGCCAAGGCTCGGGGGTCACTAACTATGGCTACACCTTC	CASSQGSGVTNYGYTF
NA	TRBJ2-5	TRBV7-9	TRBD2	TGTGCCAGCAGCCAAGGGACTAGCGGGTACCAAGAGACCCAGTACTTC	CASSQGTSGYQETQYF
many	TRBJ2-1	TRBV7-2	TRBD2	TGTGCCAGCAGCTTAACTAGCGCCGTTTTGAGTCTCTACAATGAGCAGTTCTTC	CASSLTSAVLSLYNEQFF
many	TRBJ2-1	TRBV7-9	TRBD2	TGTGCCAGCAGCTCCTCTGGACTAGCGGGAGCCTATGAGCAGTTCTTC	CASSSSGLAGAYEQFF
NA	TRBJ2-7	TRBV19	NA	TGTGCCAGTAGTACAACCGGGTCCCGAACCTACGAGCAGTACTTC	CASSTTGSRTYEQYF
many	TRBJ2-5	TRBV15	NA	TGTGCCACCAGCAGAGATAGAATAGGAGACATAGAGACCCAGTACTTC	CATSRDRIGDIETQYF
NA	TRBJ2-3	TRBV27	NA	TGTGCCAGCAGTTCCTACGCAGATACGCAGTATTTT	CASSSYADTQYF
many	TRBJ2-1	TRBV24-1	NA	TGTGCCACCAGTGGAGAGGGTAGGGGCAATGAGCAGTTCTTC	CATSGEGRGNEQFF